This T cell receptor (beta chain) derives from a study of T cell changes during pregnancy in multiple sclerosis. TCRdb keeps only in-frame clones here, not all; method: immunoSEQ multiplex PCR. The data contain about 12,000 clones, around 88% of them seen just once; the ten biggest clones take up roughly 8%. Germline CDR1 and CDR2: MNHNS and SASEGT. The CDR3 contains 12 residues. V was shortened by 3 bases and J by 2 bases, with 4 bases between the two germline ends. This chain connects TRBV6-1 to TRBJ1-2; no reliable D call. This specimen was CD8+ T cells from peripheral blood mononuclear cells, taken in the second trimester of pregnancy. This receptor was obtained from a female donor in good health, enrolled as a control in a pregnancy study. CDR3 region: CASSDGNYGYTF. DNA of the CDR3: TGTGCCAGCAGTGACGGGAACTATGGCTACACCTTC.